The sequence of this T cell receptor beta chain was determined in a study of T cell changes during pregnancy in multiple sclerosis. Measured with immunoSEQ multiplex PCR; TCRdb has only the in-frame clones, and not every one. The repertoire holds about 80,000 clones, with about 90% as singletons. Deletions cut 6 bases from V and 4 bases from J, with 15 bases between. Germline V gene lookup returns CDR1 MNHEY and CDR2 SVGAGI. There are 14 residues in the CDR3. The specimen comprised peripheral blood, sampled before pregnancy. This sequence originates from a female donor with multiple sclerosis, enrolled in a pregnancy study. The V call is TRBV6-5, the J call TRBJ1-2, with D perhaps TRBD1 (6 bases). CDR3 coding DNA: TGTGCCAGCAGCAACAGGGATGTTGGCTATGGCTACACCTTC. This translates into CASSNRDVGYGYTF.